This TCR beta chain was profiled in a study of T-cell reconstitution after alpha-beta-depleted transplantation in children. Unique molecular identifiers tagged the TCRbeta library. One entry per CDR3 protein, called by TCRdb with MiXCR from the PCR reads. The repertoire includes 450,000 to 700,000 distinct CDR3 sequences, over 20% of them detected once, and 36% sits in the top ten. This CDR3 comprises 13 residues. Germline CDR1 is DFQATT and CDR2 is SNEGSKA (reference sequence). Trimming took 5 bases from V and 10 from J; bases not matched to a gene: 10. The study's findings and limits: Surviving recipient T cells and thymic progenitors produced the high day-60 TCRbeta diversity seen in some patients. Several hundred graft clones that had expanded were reportedly the source of alpha-beta T cells about two months after transplant. Newly made T cells mostly supplied T-cell counts and diversity one year after transplant.

This clonotype was detected a few times. The antigen is unknown. The sample in question was PBMCs, obtained before TCRalphabeta/CD19-depleted stem cell transplant. The V gene is TRBV20-1, the J gene TRBJ1-4, with 7 bases that match TRBD1. The sequence was collected from a boy under two years old with Wiskott-Aldrich syndrome, due to receive a stem cell transplant. This chain's CDR3 is CSAPGQNVGKLFF. The CDR3 DNA reads TGCAGTGCTCCGGGACAGAATGTAGGAAAACTGTTTTTT.